This T cell receptor (beta chain) was recovered during a study of blood T cells in healthy people across ages. The CDR3 has 13 residues. Trimming removed 3 bases from V and 3 bases from J, with 9 bases in between. Per germline, CDR1 DFQATT and CDR2 SNEGSKA (reference sequence). Details on this clonotype: Its specificity is not known.

Findings and limits, study-wide: It was the long-lived donors that had more naive CD4+ cells and higher diversity than aged donors. The percentage of naive T cells correlated strongly with TCR beta diversity.

The use of a sample-barcoded 5' primer and a J-beta primer mix characterized a second PCR of about 7 to 12 cycles. TCRdb independently ran MiXCR on the 5' RACE reads; one entry per CDR3 protein. The sample records more than 1,400,000 distinct CDR3 sequences, 35% to 45% being singletons. The source material was blood. The rearrangement joins TRBV20-1 to TRBJ1-5; D uncertain. This clonotype was obtained from a woman aged 18-29 years in good health. Written as DNA, the CDR3 is TGCAGTGCTAGTACAGAACTCAATCAGCCCCAGCATTTT. This gives the protein CSASTELNQPQHF.